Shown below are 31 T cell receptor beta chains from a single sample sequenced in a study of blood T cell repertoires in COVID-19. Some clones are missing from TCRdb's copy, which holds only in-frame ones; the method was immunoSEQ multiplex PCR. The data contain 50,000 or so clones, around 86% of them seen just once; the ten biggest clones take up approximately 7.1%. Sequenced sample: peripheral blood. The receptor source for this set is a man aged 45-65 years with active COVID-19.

The DNA of the CDR3 is TGTGCCATTCACCGCAGGGGAAATCAGCCCCAGCATTTT. Protein product: CAIHRRGNQPQHF. The chain has TRBV9 and TRBJ1-5; the D gene is possibly TRBD1 (6 bases). Trimming removed 9 bases at V and 4 bases at J, with 14 bases between. CDR1 SGDLS and CDR2 YYNGEE come from the germline V gene. The CDR3 runs 13 residues.

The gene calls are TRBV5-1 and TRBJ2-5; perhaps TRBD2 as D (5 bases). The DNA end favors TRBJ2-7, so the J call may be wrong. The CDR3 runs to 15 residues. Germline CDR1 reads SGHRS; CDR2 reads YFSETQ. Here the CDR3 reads CASSIGLGLSYEQYF. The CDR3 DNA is TGCGCCAGCAGCATTGGACTGGGTCTCTCCTACGAGCAGTACTTC.

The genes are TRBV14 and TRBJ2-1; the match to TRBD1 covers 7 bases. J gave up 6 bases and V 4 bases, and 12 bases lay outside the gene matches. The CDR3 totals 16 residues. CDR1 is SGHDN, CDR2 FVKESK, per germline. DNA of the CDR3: TGTGCCAGCAGCCCTATAATGACGCGACAGGGCAATGAGCAGTTCTTC. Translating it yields CASSPIMTRQGNEQFF.

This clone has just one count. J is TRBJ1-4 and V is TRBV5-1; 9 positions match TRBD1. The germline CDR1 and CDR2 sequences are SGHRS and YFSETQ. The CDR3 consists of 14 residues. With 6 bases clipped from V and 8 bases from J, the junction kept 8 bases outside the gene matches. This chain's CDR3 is CASKAGTGREKLFF. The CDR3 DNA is TGCGCCAGCAAGGCCGGGACAGGGCGAGAAAAACTGTTTTTT.

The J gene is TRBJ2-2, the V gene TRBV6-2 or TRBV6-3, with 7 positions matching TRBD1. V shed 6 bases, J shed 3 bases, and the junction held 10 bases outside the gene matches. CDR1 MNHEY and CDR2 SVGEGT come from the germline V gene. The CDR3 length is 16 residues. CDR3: CASSPTGVSYTGELFF. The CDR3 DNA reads TGTGCCAGCAGCCCTACAGGGGTGAGCTACACCGGGGAGCTGTTTTTT.

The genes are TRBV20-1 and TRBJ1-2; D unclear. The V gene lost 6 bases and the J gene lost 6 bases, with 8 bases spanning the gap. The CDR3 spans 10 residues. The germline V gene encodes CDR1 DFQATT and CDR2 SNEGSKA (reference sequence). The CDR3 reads CSARQNGYTF. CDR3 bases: TGCAGTGCCAGACAAAATGGCTACACCTTC.

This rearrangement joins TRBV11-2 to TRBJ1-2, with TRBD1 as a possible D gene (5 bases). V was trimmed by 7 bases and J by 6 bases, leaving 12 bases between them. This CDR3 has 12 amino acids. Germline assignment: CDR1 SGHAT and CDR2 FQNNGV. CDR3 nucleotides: TGTGCCAGCACCGAATGGGGGGATGGCTACACCTTC. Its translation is CASTEWGDGYTF.

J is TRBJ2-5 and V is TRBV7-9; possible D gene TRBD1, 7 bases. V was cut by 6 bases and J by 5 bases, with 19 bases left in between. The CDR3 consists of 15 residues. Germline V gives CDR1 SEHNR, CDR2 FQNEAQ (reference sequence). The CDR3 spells CASSKGGGAGETQYF. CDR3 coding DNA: TGTGCCAGCAGTAAAGGAGGGGGCGCGGGGGAGACCCAGTACTTC.

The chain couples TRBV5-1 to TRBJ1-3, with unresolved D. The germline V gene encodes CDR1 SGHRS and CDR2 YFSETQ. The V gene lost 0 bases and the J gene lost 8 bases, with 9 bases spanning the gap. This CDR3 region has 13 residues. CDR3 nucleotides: TGCGCCAGCAGCTTGGACTTTGTGGACACCATATATTTT. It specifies CASSLDFVDTIYF.

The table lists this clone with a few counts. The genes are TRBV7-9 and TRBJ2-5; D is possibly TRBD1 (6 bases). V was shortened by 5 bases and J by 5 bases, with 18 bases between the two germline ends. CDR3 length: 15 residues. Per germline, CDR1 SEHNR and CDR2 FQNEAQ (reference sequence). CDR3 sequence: CASSAWQGPGETQYF. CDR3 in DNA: TGTGCCAGCAGCGCCTGGCAGGGGCCGGGGGAGACCCAGTACTTC. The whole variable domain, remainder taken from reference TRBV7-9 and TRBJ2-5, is DTGVSQNPRHKITKRGQNVTFRCDPISEHNRLYWYRQTLGQGPEFLTYFQNEAQLEKSRLLSDRFSAERPKGSFSTLEIQRTEQGDSAMYLCASSAWQGPGETQYFGPGTRLLVL.

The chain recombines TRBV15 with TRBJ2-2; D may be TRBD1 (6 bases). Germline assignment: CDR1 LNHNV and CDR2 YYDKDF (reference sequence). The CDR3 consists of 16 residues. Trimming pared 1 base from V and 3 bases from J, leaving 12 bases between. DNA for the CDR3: TGTGCCACCAGCAGAGTTCCACAGGGAGACACCGGGGAGCTGTTTTTT. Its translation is CATSRVPQGDTGELFF.

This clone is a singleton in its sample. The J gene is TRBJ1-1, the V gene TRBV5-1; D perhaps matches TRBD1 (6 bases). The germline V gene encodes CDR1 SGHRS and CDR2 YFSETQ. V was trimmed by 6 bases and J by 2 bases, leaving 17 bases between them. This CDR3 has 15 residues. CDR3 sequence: CASKPADRQNTEAFF. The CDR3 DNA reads TGCGCCAGCAAACCCGCAGACAGGCAAAACACTGAAGCTTTCTTT. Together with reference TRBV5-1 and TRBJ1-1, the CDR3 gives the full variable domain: KAGVTQTPRYLIKTRGQQVTLSCSPISGHRSVSWYQQTPGQGLQFLFEYFSETQRNKGNFPGRFSGRQFSNSRSEMNVSTLELGDSALYLCASKPADRQNTEAFFGQGTRLTVV.

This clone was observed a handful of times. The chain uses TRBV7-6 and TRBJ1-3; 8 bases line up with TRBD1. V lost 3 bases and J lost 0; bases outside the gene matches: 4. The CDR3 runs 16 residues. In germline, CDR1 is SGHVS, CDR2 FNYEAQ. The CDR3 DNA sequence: TGTGCCAGCAGCTTTGGACAGGGCTACTCTGGAAACACCATATATTTT. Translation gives CASSFGQGYSGNTIYF.

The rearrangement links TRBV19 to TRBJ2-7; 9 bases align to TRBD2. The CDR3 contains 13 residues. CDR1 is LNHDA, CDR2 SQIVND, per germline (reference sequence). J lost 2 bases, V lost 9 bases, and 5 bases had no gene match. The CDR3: CASGAGGTYEQYF. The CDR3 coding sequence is TGTGCCAGCGGAGCGGGAGGAACCTACGAGCAGTACTTC.

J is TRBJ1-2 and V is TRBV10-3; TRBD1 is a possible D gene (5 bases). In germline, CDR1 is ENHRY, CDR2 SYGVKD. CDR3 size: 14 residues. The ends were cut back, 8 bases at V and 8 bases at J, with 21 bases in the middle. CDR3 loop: CAIEGGALAAGYTF. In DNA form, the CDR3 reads TGTGCCATCGAAGGCGGGGCCTTAGCGGCCGGCTACACCTTC.

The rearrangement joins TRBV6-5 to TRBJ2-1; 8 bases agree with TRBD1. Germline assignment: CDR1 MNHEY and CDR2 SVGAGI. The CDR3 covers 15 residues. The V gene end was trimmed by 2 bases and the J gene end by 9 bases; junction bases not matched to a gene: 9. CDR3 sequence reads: CASSYVAGGHPEQFF. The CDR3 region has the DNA TGTGCCAGCAGTTACGTGGCAGGGGGCCACCCTGAGCAGTTCTTC.

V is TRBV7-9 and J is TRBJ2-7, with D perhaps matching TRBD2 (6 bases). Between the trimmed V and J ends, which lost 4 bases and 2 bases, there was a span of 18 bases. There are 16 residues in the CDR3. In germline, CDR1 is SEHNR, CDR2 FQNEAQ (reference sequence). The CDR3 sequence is CASSSPLGGGTYEQYF. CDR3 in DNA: TGTGCCAGCAGCTCACCCCTCGGGGGTGGGACCTACGAGCAGTACTTC.

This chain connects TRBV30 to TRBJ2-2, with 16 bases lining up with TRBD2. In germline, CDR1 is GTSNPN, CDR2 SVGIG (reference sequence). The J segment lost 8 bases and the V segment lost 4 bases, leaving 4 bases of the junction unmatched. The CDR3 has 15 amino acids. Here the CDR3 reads CAWTGLAGGQGELFF. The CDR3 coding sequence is TGTGCCTGGACGGGACTAGCGGGAGGGCAGGGGGAGCTGTTTTTT. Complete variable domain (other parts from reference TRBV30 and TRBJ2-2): SQTIHQWPATLVQPVGSPLSLECTVEGTSNPNLYWYRQAAGRGLQLLFYSVGIGQISSEVPQNLSASRPQDRQFILSSKKLLLSDSGFYLCAWTGLAGGQGELFFGEGSRLTVL.

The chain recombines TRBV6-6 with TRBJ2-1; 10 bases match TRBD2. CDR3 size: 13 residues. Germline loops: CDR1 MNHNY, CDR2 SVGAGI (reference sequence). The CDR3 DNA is TGTGCAGTTCGGCTAGCGGGGGACAATGAGCAGTTCTTC. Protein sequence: CAVRLAGDNEQFF.

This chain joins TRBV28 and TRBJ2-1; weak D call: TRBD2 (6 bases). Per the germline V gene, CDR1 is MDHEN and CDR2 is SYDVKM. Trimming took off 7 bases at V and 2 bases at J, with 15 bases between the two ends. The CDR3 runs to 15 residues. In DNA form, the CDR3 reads TGTGCCAGCACCCCTCTCGGGGAGGCCTACAATGAGCAGTTCTTC. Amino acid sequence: CASTPLGEAYNEQFF. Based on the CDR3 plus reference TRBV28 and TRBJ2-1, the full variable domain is DVKVTQSSRYLVKRTGEKVFLECVQDMDHENMFWYRQDPGLGLRLIYFSYDVKMKEKGDIPEGYSVSREKKERFSLILESASTNQTSMYLCASTPLGEAYNEQFFGPGTRLTVL.

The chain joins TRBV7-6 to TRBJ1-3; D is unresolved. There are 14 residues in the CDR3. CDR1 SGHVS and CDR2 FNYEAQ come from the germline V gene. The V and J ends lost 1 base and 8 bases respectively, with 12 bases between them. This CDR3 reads CASSLVEGRDTIYF. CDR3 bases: TGTGCCAGCAGCTTAGTCGAAGGTCGGGACACCATATATTTT.

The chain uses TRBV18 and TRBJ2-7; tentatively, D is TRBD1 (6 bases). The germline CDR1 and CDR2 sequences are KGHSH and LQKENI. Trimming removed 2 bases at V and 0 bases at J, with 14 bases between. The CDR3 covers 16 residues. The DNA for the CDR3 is TGTGCCAGCTCACCAAAACAGGGTTACGACTCCTACGAGCAGTACTTC. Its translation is CASSPKQGYDSYEQYF.

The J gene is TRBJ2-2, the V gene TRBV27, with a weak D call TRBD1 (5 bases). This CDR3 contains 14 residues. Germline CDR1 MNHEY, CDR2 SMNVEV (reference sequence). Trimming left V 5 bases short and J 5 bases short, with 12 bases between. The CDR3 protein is CASSPGMGTGELFF. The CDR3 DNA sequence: TGTGCCAGCAGTCCAGGGATGGGGACCGGGGAGCTGTTTTTT.

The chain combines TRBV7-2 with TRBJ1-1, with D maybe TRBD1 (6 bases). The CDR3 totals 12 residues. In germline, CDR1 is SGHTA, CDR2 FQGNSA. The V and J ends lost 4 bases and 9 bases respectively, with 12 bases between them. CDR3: CASSWDTSKAFF. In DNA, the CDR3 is TGTGCCAGCAGCTGGGACACGTCTAAAGCTTTCTTT.

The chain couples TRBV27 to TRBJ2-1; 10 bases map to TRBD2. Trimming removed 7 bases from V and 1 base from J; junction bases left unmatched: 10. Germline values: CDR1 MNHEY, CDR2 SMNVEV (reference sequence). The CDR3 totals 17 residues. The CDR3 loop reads CASNRLAGVGSYNEQFF. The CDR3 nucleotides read TGTGCCAGCAATAGGCTAGCGGGGGTAGGGTCCTACAATGAGCAGTTCTTC.

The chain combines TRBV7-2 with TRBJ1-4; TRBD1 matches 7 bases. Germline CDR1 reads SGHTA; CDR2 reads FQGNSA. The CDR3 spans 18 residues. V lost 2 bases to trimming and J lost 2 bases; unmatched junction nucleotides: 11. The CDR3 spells CASSLRRGSSVTNEKLFF. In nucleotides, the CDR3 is TGTGCCAGCAGCTTACGCAGGGGGAGTTCAGTCACTAATGAAAAACTGTTTTTT.

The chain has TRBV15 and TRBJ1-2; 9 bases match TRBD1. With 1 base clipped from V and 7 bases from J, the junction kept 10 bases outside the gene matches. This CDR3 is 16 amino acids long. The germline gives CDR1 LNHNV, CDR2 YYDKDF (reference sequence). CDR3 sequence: CATSRGPWDRVGGYTF. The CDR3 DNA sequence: TGTGCCACCAGCAGAGGCCCTTGGGACAGGGTGGGTGGCTACACCTTC.

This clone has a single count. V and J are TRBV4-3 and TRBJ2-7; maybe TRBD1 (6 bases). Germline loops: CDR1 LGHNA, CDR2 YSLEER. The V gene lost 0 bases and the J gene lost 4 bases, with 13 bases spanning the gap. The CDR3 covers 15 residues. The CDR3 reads CASSQDSSQGYEQYF. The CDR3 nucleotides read TGCGCCAGCAGCCAAGATTCCTCACAGGGTTACGAGCAGTACTTC.

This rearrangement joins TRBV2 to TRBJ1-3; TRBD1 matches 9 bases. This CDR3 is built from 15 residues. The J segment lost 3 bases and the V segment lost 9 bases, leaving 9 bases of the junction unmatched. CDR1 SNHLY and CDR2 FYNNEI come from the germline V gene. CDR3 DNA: TGTGCCAGTAGCCTACAGGGGGCTAATGGAAACACCATATATTTT. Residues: CASSLQGANGNTIYF.

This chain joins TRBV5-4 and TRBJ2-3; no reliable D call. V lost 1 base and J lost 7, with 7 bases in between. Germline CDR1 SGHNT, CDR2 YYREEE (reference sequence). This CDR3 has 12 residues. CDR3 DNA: TGTGCCAGCAGCTTGAACAGACATACGCAGTATTTT. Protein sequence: CASSLNRHTQYF.

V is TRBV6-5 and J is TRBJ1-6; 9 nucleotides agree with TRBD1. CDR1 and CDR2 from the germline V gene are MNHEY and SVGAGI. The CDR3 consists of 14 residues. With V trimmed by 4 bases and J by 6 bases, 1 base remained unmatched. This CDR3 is CASSWGQGNSPLHF. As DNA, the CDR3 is TGTGCCAGCAGTTGGGGACAGGGTAATTCACCCCTCCACTTT.